One and the same sample provided the 18 T cell receptor beta chains below, sequenced in a study of PD-L1 blockade in urothelial cancer. The sample's time point: peripheral blood 6 weeks after treatment start. The protocol was immunoSEQ multiplex PCR, while the TCRdb copy is restricted to in-frame clones and leaves out a portion. The sample has about 48,000 clones; approximately 83% are singletons. The specimen comprised PBMCs, sampled around atezolizumab (anti-PD-L1) treatment. The receptors come from a man between 60 and 75 years old with urothelial cancer.

This chain links TRBV20-1 with TRBJ1-2; perhaps TRBD1 as D (5 bases). The germline V gene has CDR1 DFQATT and CDR2 SNEGSKA (reference sequence). Trimming left V 2 bases short and J 5 bases short, with 6 bases between. This CDR3 contains 11 residues. In DNA form, the CDR3 reads TGCAGTGCTAGAAAGGGGTATGGCTACACCTTC. It yields the protein CSARKGYGYTF.

The chain is built from TRBV5-1 and TRBJ2-2; tentative D call: TRBD1 (5 bases). CDR1 is SGHRS, CDR2 YFSETQ, per germline. The length of the CDR3 is 14 residues. The V end was cut by 8 bases, the J end by 1 base, with 12 bases between. Here the CDR3 reads CASKDSGNTGELFF. The CDR3 region has the DNA TGCGCCAGTAAAGACAGTGGGAACACCGGGGAGCTGTTTTTT.

The gene calls are TRBV30 and TRBJ2-5, with 9 bases lining up with TRBD2. Germline V gene lookup returns CDR1 GTSNPN and CDR2 SVGIG (reference sequence). This CDR3 comprises 13 residues. The V and J ends lost 5 bases and 7 bases, in that order; junction bases with no gene match: 8. CDR3 nucleotide sequence: TGTGCCTGGGCCGGGACTAGCTTTGGGACCCAGTACTTC. Translated, it gives CAWAGTSFGTQYF.

The V and J genes are TRBV30 and TRBJ2-7; no clear D. The CDR3 totals 12 residues. V lost 2 bases to trimming and J lost 4 bases, with 9 bases between them. CDR1 and CDR2 (germline): GTSNPN, SVGIG (reference sequence). The CDR3 is CAWSTGFYEQYF. CDR3 DNA sequence: TGTGCCTGGAGTACCGGGTTTTACGAGCAGTACTTC.

This chain links TRBV19 with TRBJ1-5, with 10 bases matching TRBD1. J gave up 3 bases and V 3 bases, and 2 bases lay outside the gene matches. Germline V gene sequence: CDR1 LNHDA, CDR2 SQIVND (reference sequence). The CDR3 is made up of 15 amino acids. The CDR3 nucleotides read TGTGCCAGTAGTATGGACAGGGGGAACAATCAGCCCCAGCATTTT. It codes for CASSMDRGNNQPQHF.

The count of this clone is one. CDR3 DNA sequence: TGTGCCAGCACCTCACAGGGGTGGGGGGCCTCCTATAATTCACCCCTCCACTTT. Its translation is CASTSQGWGASYNSPLHF. This chain joins TRBV27 and TRBJ1-6; the match to TRBD1 covers 7 bases. The V and J ends lost 7 bases and 0 bases, in that order; junction bases with no gene match: 12. From germline, CDR1 is MNHEY and CDR2 SMNVEV (reference sequence). The CDR3 has 18 amino acids.

This chain uses TRBV11-2 with TRBJ2-1; 10 bases are shared with TRBD2. The V and J ends lost 5 bases and 4 bases, in that order; junction bases with no gene match: 11. The CDR3 has 17 residues. Germline V lookup: CDR1 SGHAT, CDR2 FQNNGV. The CDR3 loop reads CASSPTSRTSGYNEQFF. The CDR3 nucleotides are TGTGCCAGCAGCCCAACTTCGCGGACTAGCGGTTACAATGAGCAGTTCTTC. Full variable domain (outside the CDR3, taken from reference TRBV11-2 and TRBJ2-1): EAGVAQSPRYKIIEKRQSVAFWCNPISGHATLYWYQQILGQGPKLLIQFQNNGVVDDSQLPKDRFSAERLKGVDSTLKIQPAKLEDSAVYLCASSPTSRTSGYNEQFFGPGTRLTVL.

The V and J genes are TRBV10-1 and TRBJ2-7, with 9 bases lining up with TRBD1. The CDR3 runs to 14 residues. CDR1 and CDR2 (germline): WNHNN, SYGVQD (reference sequence). V lost 1 base and J lost 5; bases outside the gene matches: 3. The chain's CDR3 is CASSELGQGDEQYF. CDR3 DNA: TGCGCCAGCAGTGAGTTGGGACAGGGTGACGAGCAGTACTTC.

The V and J genes are TRBV7-2 and TRBJ2-6, with TRBD2 matching 8 bases. V shed 5 bases, J shed 4 bases, and the junction held 10 bases outside the gene matches. This CDR3 has 17 amino acids. Germline-derived CDR1 and CDR2 are SGHTA and FQGNSA. The DNA for the CDR3 is TGTGCCAGCAGCCAGGGGCGCGGGGGGAGCGGGGCCAACGTCCTGACTTTC. It codes for CASSQGRGGSGANVLTF.

The rearrangement links TRBV28 to TRBJ1-1, with D unresolved. From germline, CDR1 is MDHEN and CDR2 SYDVKM. This CDR3 contains 14 residues. V was pared by 6 bases and J by 10 bases, with 21 bases between. CDR3: CASSRRGSPSPAFF. CDR3 nucleotide sequence: TGTGCCAGCAGCCGGCGCGGATCCCCCTCTCCAGCTTTCTTT. The full variable domain, in which reference TRBV28 and TRBJ1-1 provide the parts outside the CDR3, is DVKVTQSSRYLVKRTGEKVFLECVQDMDHENMFWYRQDPGLGLRLIYFSYDVKMKEKGDIPEGYSVSREKKERFSLILESASTNQTSMYLCASSRRGSPSPAFFGQGTRLTVV.

This chain links TRBV7-2 with TRBJ1-2; D gene unclear. The CDR3 contains 14 residues. V dropped 5 bases and J dropped 2 bases, with 12 bases sitting between them. Germline CDR1 and CDR2: SGHTA and FQGNSA. The CDR3 bases are TGTGCCAGCAGCCCCGAGGGTCGCAACTATGGCTACACCTTC. Translated: CASSPEGRNYGYTF.

The chain has TRBV30 and TRBJ1-5; D remains unclear. The CDR3 is 13 amino acids. Germline assignment: CDR1 GTSNPN and CDR2 SVGIG (reference sequence). V dropped 2 bases and J dropped 0 bases, with 5 bases sitting between them. CDR3 protein: CAWSPYSNQPQHF. The CDR3 nucleotides read TGTGCCTGGAGTCCCTATAGCAATCAGCCCCAGCATTTT.

The chain couples TRBV19 to TRBJ1-1, with 7 nucleotides matching TRBD1. Looked up from germline, CDR1 is LNHDA and CDR2 is SQIVND (reference sequence). The trim removed 7 bases at V and 1 base at J, leaving 6 bases unmatched. This CDR3 is 14 amino acids long. The CDR3, as DNA: TGTGCCAGTACAGGGGGATGGGGGAACACTGAAGCTTTCTTT. Translated: CASTGGWGNTEAFF.

The chain couples TRBV4-1 to TRBJ1-2, with TRBD1 matching 7 bases. CDR1 and CDR2 (germline): MGHRA, YSYEKL. With V trimmed by 3 bases and J by 3 bases, 1 base remained unmatched. The CDR3 spans 13 residues. CDR3 nucleotide sequence: TGCGCCAGCAGCCACGGGACAGACTATGGCTACACCTTC. It translates to CASSHGTDYGYTF.

V is TRBV7-9 and J is TRBJ1-1; possible D gene TRBD1, 6 bases. This CDR3 is built from 17 residues. Trimming cost V 5 bases and J 0 bases, with 19 bases left between them. CDR1 SEHNR and CDR2 FQNEAQ come from the germline V gene (reference sequence). CDR3 region: CASSPKPGGVMNTEAFF. The CDR3 nucleotides are TGTGCCAGCAGCCCTAAACCGGGGGGCGTCATGAACACTGAAGCTTTCTTT. The full variable domain, in which reference TRBV7-9 and TRBJ1-1 provide the parts outside the CDR3, is DTGVSQNPRHKITKRGQNVTFRCDPISEHNRLYWYRQTLGQGPEFLTYFQNEAQLEKSRLLSDRFSAERPKGSFSTLEIQRTEQGDSAMYLCASSPKPGGVMNTEAFFGQGTRLTVV.

V gene TRBV29-1 combines with J gene TRBJ2-3, with 10 bases aligning to TRBD2. The J segment lost 0 bases and the V segment lost 2 bases, leaving 8 bases of the junction unmatched. This CDR3 spans 17 amino acids. In germline, CDR1 is SQVTM, CDR2 ANQGSEA. CDR3 nucleotide sequence: TGCAGCGTTGAAAAGCGGGGGGGCCCTACTAGCACAGATACGCAGTATTTT. As protein: CSVEKRGGPTSTDTQYF.

This clone has more than one count but fewer than ten. The rearrangement uses TRBV27 and TRBJ1-4; no reliable D call. Per the germline V gene, CDR1 is MNHEY and CDR2 is SMNVEV (reference sequence). V lost 2 bases to trimming and J lost 7 bases, with 11 bases between them. This CDR3 comprises 14 residues. CDR3 residues: CASSLRGNSEKLFF. The CDR3 bases are TGTGCCAGCAGTTTAAGAGGGAACAGTGAAAAACTGTTTTTT.

V and J are TRBV4-3 and TRBJ1-5, with 7 nucleotides matching TRBD1. Germline V CDR1 and CDR2: LGHNA, YSLEER. The CDR3 is made up of 15 amino acids. The V and J ends lost 0 bases and 6 bases, in that order; junction bases with no gene match: 5. CDR3 residues: CASSQDRGILQPQHF. DNA for the CDR3: TGCGCCAGCAGCCAAGACAGGGGGATTCTTCAGCCCCAGCATTTT.